This T cell receptor (beta chain) was found in a study of cytotoxic CD8 clonotypes in ibrutinib-treated CLL. Study-level findings and limits: Clonality was higher at baseline than in age-matched healthy donors and tracked circulating CD8+ T-cell counts. Before falling back toward baseline at progression, clonality had risen at the time of ibrutinib response. Under therapy, public clonotypes either contracted or stayed stable, and they were uncommon.

V lost 5 bases and J 3 bases, leaving 19 bases between the germline ends. CDR1 is SGHAT, CDR2 FQDESV, per germline (reference sequence). The CDR3 runs to 17 residues. On this clone itself: As yet, its antigen is unknown.

Here immunoSEQ multiplex PCR was the method, and the copy in TCRdb shows in-frame clones only, minus some. The table records some 81,000 clones, roughly 80% of them present only once. The sequences come from PBMCs, collected after 12 months of ibrutinib treatment. The chain couples TRBV11-1 to TRBJ2-2, with D perhaps matching TRBD1 or TRBD2 (5 bases each). This clonotype was sampled from a human donor with chronic lymphocytic leukemia. This chain's CDR3 is CASSPNAGTMDTGELFF. CDR3 sequence (DNA): TGTGCCAGCAGCCCCAACGCCGGGACGATGGACACCGGGGAGCTGTTTTTT.